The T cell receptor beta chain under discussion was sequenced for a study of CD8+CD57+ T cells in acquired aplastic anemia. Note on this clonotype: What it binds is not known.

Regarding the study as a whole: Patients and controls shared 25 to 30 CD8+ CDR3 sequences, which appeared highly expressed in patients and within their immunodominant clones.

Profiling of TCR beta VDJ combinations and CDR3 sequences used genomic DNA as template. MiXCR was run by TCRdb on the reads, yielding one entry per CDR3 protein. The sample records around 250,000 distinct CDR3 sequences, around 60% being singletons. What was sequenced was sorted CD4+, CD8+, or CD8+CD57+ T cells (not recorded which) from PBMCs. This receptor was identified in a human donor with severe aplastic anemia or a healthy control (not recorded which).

The CDR3 DNA is TGTGCCAGCAGTGAATTTACAGGACACAATGAGCAGTTCTTC. Translated, it gives CASSEFTGHNEQFF. This chain connects TRBV25-1 to TRBJ2-1, with a possible D match to TRBD1 (5 bases). V was clipped by 1 base and J by 5 bases, with 9 bases between them. CDR3 length: 14 residues. The germline CDR1 and CDR2 sequences are MGHDK and SYGVNS.